This T cell receptor (beta chain) was sequenced during a study of blood T cell repertoires in COVID-19. Here immunoSEQ multiplex PCR was the method, and the copy in TCRdb shows in-frame clones only, minus some. Here the sample spans roughly 110,000 clones, 70% to 90% being singletons. This CDR3 is 15 amino acids long. Germline lookup yields CDR1 SGHNT and CDR2 YENEEA. V was pared by 3 bases and J by 3 bases, with 6 bases of the junction left unmatched. Sequences were obtained from peripheral blood. The chain carries TRBV11-3 and TRBJ2-3; 7 bases are a match to TRBD2. The sequence derives from a woman in her 70s who had recovered from COVID-19. CDR3 DNA: TGTGCCAGCAGCTTTAGCGGGCCGGATACAGATACGCAGTATTTT. This gives the protein CASSFSGPDTDTQYF.